Listed below are T cell receptor beta chains from one sample, sequenced in a study of cytomegalovirus exposure and HLA in healthy donors. Repertoires were generated with immunoSEQ multiplex PCR, while TCRdb's copy carries only in-frame clones and drops some. The sample contains 95,000 to 150,000 clones, over 75% of which appear only once. Source material: PBMCs. Receptors originate from a woman in her late teens or twenties in good health and CMV-seronegative. CDR3s include the opening cysteine and the closing phenylalanine or tryptophan. The D gene is left open where the match is weak. Rows may omit the clone size; those that give it use once, few, many or a size class.

once,TRBJ1-2,TRBV5-4,-,13,CASSPDSLYGYTF,TGTGCCAGCAGCCCCGACAGCCTCTATGGCTACACCTTC
-,TRBJ2-1,TRBV19,TRBD2,14,CASSIEAGLDEQFF,TGTGCCAGCAGTATAGAAGCGGGGTTGGATGAGCAGTTCTTC
-,TRBJ1-5,TRBV19,-,14,CASSIRDFGQPQHF,TGTGCCAGTAGTATCCGGGACTTCGGCCAGCCCCAGCATTTT
once,TRBJ2-7,TRBV7-9,-,16,CASRDWGDSSFYEQYF,TGTGCCAGTCGAGATTGGGGGGACTCCTCTTTTTACGAGCAGTACTTC
-,TRBJ2-5,TRBV5-1,TRBD2,16,CASAGLAGALQETQYF,TGCGCCAGCGCTGGACTAGCGGGGGCCCTCCAAGAGACCCAGTACTTC
-,TRBJ2-6,TRBV7-9,-,13,CASSPSGANVLTF,TGTGCCAGCAGCCCATCAGGGGCCAACGTCCTGACTTTC
few,TRBJ1-2,TRBV19,TRBD1,13,CASSYRGNYGYTF,TGTGCCAGTAGTTACAGGGGAAACTATGGCTACACCTTC
-,TRBJ2-7,TRBV14,-,12,CASSQNGLEQYF,TGTGCCAGCAGCCAAAACGGACTCGAGCAGTACTTC
-,TRBJ1-1,TRBV6-5,-,13,CASKLTRNTEAFF,TGTGCCAGCAAACTAACCAGGAACACTGAAGCTTTCTTT
-,TRBJ1-1,TRBV5-1,-,13,CASSEPGQPEAFF,TGCGCCAGCAGCGAGCCGGGACAACCTGAAGCTTTCTTT
-,TRBJ1-1,TRBV18,-,15,CASSPWGGLNTEAFF,TGTGCCAGCTCACCATGGGGGGGCCTGAACACTGAAGCTTTCTTT
-,TRBJ1-2,TRBV19,-,13,CASSRGQLYGYTF,TGTGCCAGTAGTCGAGGACAGCTCTATGGCTACACCTTC
-,TRBJ1-2,TRBV7-7,-,14,CASSPWTEGRGYTF,TGTGCTAGCAGCCCCTGGACGGAGGGTCGAGGCTACACCTTC
-,TRBJ2-7,TRBV7-9,-,14,CASTNQGILYEQYF,TGTGCCAGCACAAACCAGGGAATCCTCTACGAGCAGTACTTC
-,TRBJ2-7,TRBV25-1,TRBD1,12,CASSAGQDEQYF,TGTGCCAGCAGTGCGGGACAGGACGAGCAGTACTTC
few,TRBJ2-1,TRBV19,-,14,CASIGDKSYNEQFF,TGTGCCAGTATTGGGGACAAGTCCTACAATGAGCAGTTCTTC
-,TRBJ1-5,TRBV18,-,13,CASSPSQYQPQHF,TGTGCCAGCTCACCCTCGCAGTATCAGCCCCAGCATTTT
-,TRBJ2-7,TRBV5-3,-,16,CARSWAAAKGVYEQYF,TGTGCCAGAAGCTGGGCGGCGGCGAAGGGAGTCTACGAGCAGTACTTC
-,TRBJ2-7,TRBV18,TRBD1,13,CASSGTANYEQYF,TGTGCCAGCTCCGGGACAGCGAACTACGAGCAGTACTTC
few,TRBJ2-7,TRBV4-3,TRBD2,16,CASSPGLAGDPYEQYF,TGCGCCAGCAGCCCGGGACTAGCGGGGGACCCCTACGAGCAGTACTTC
-,TRBJ1-2,TRBV6-1,TRBD1,14,CASSRITGDYGYTF,TGTGCCAGCAGTCGCATAACAGGGGACTATGGCTACACCTTC
-,TRBJ1-1,TRBV19,TRBD1,15,CASSIGTGMNTEAFF,TGTGCCAGTAGTATAGGGACAGGGATGAACACTGAAGCTTTCTTT
-,TRBJ1-4,TRBV5-1,TRBD1,15,CASSLGQATNEKLFF,TGCGCCAGCAGCCTCGGACAGGCAACTAATGAAAAACTGTTTTTT
-,TRBJ1-2,TRBV10-3,TRBD1,14,CAISEQTGADGYTF,TGTGCCATCAGTGAACAAACAGGGGCGGATGGCTACACCTTC
-,TRBJ1-1,TRBV7-9,-,14,CASSLTGLNTEAFF,TGTGCCAGCAGCTTGACAGGCCTAAACACTGAAGCTTTCTTT
-,TRBJ2-3,TRBV5-1,TRBD2,18,CASSPKGGLAGNSDTQYF,TGCGCCAGCAGCCCAAAGGGGGGACTAGCGGGAAATTCAGATACGCAGTATTTT
-,TRBJ1-1,TRBV7-9,-,14,CASSLAGGNTEAFF,TGTGCCAGCAGCTTAGCAGGGGGAAACACTGAAGCTTTCTTT
-,TRBJ2-1,TRBV15,-,15,CATSREGGVYNEQFF,TGTGCCACCAGCAGAGAAGGGGGGGTCTACAATGAGCAGTTCTTC
-,TRBJ1-5,TRBV19,TRBD1,13,CASSRTGDQPQHF,TGTGCCAGTAGTAGGACAGGGGATCAGCCCCAGCATTTT
-,TRBJ2-2,TRBV19,TRBD1,15,CASGQGSANTGELFF,TGTGCCAGTGGACAGGGATCCGCGAACACCGGGGAGCTGTTTTTT
-,TRBJ1-1,TRBV6-1,TRBD1,13,CAIGQAENTEAFF,TGTGCCATTGGACAGGCCGAGAACACTGAAGCTTTCTTT
once,TRBJ2-7,TRBV7-6,TRBD1,12,CASSPGTGGEYF,TGTGCCAGCAGCCCAGGGACAGGGGGGGAGTACTTC
-,TRBJ1-1,TRBV12-2,-,16,CASRLKVRTQNTEAFF,TGTGCAAGTCGCTTAAAGGTCCGGACACAGAACACTGAAGCTTTCTTT
-,TRBJ2-1,TRBV4-3,-,12,CASSPNPGEQFF,TGCGCCAGCAGCCCTAATCCGGGGGAGCAGTTCTTC
-,TRBJ1-6,TRBV10-3,-,15,CAISESGLGNSALHF,TGTGCCATCAGTGAGTCGGGACTAGGAAATTCAGCCCTCCACTTT
-,TRBJ1-1,TRBV30,TRBD1,12,CAWGQVNTEAFF,TGTGCCTGGGGACAGGTGAACACTGAAGCTTTCTTT
-,TRBJ2-1,TRBV9,TRBD2,16,CASSFGGGPGVNEQFF,TGTGCCAGCAGCTTCGGGGGGGGGCCGGGGGTAAATGAGCAGTTCTTC
few,TRBJ1-2,TRBV29-1,-,14,CSVEVRGPAYGYTF,TGCAGCGTTGAGGTGCGGGGACCAGCTTATGGCTACACCTTC
once,TRBJ1-1,TRBV7-2,-,13,CASSLRTRSEAFF,TGTGCCAGCAGCTTAAGAACCCGTAGTGAAGCTTTCTTT
-,TRBJ2-1,TRBV6-5,TRBD2,14,CASRTSGGAGVQFF,TGTGCCAGCAGGACTAGCGGGGGGGCCGGGGTGCAGTTCTTC
once,TRBJ1-2,TRBV7-2,-,10,CAGGNYGYTF,TGTGCTGGGGGCAACTATGGCTACACCTTC
few,TRBJ2-7,TRBV14,-,14,CASSQGGVFYEQYF,TGTGCCAGCAGCCAAGGGGGGGTATTTTACGAGCAGTACTTC
-,TRBJ2-7,TRBV5-1,TRBD1,15,CASSLGQGFSDEQYF,TGCGCCAGCAGCTTGGGACAGGGGTTTTCGGACGAGCAGTACTTC
-,TRBJ2-5,TRBV27,TRBD1,14,CASSLQGSGETQYF,TGTGCCAGCAGCCTACAGGGGTCTGGAGAGACCCAGTACTTC
-,TRBJ2-3,TRBV9,-,15,CASSGRQSFTDTQYF,TGTGCCAGCAGCGGGCGACAGTCCTTCACAGATACGCAGTATTTT
-,TRBJ2-7,TRBV19,TRBD1,14,CASKAGTGVYEQYF,TGTGCCAGTAAAGCCGGGACAGGTGTATACGAGCAGTACTTC
-,TRBJ2-1,TRBV4-1,-,14,CASSHTDRNNEQFF,TGCGCCAGCAGCCATACCGACAGGAACAATGAGCAGTTCTTC
-,TRBJ1-1,TRBV19,TRBD1,13,CASSTDRQGRWFF,TGTGCCAGTAGTACCGACCGACAGGGGCGATGGTTCTTT
few,TRBJ1-1,TRBV5-4,TRBD1,14,CASSLDRGHTEAFF,TGTGCCAGCAGCCTGGACAGGGGCCACACTGAAGCTTTCTTT
-,TRBJ2-7,TRBV18,-,11,CASSNIDEQYF,TGTGCCAGCTCAAATATAGACGAGCAGTACTTC
once,TRBJ1-2,TRBV11-2,-,14,CASSLAGPNYGYTF,TGTGCCAGCAGCTTAGCAGGGCCCAACTATGGCTACACCTTC
-,TRBJ1-5,TRBV2,-,15,CASSERGRGREPQHF,TGTGCCAGCAGTGAACGAGGCAGGGGAAGGGAGCCCCAGCATTTT
once,TRBJ1-1,TRBV19,TRBD1,13,CASRRQGETEAFF,TGTGCCAGTAGGAGACAGGGAGAAACTGAAGCTTTCTTT
-,TRBJ1-3,TRBV4-1,TRBD1,13,CASSQLRGNTIYF,TGCGCCAGCAGCCAACTCAGGGGGAACACCATATATTTT
-,TRBJ2-7,TRBV18,-,13,CASSPGTSYEQYF,TGTGCCAGCTCCCCCGGTACCTCCTACGAGCAGTACTTC
-,TRBJ2-2,TRBV7-7,-,13,CASSLVRNGELFF,TGTGCCAGCAGCTTAGTGAGGAACGGGGAGCTGTTTTTT